Listed here is a single T cell receptor beta chain. This sample was taken from a study of human versus mouse CDR3 diversity and MHC coevolution. In germline, CDR1 is LNHDA, CDR2 SQIVND (reference sequence). V dropped 3 bases and J dropped 3; count of bases not matched to a gene: 10. The CDR3 is made up of 17 amino acids. Only in-frame clones appear in the TCRdb table, and some are missing; sequencing was by immunoSEQ multiplex PCR. The sample holds 50,000 to 65,000 clones; over 90% are singletons and the top ten take under 20%. Cells were CD45RO-negative CD62L-positive naive CD4 T cells sorted from PBMCs.

This sequence joins TRBV19 and TRBJ2-7; 11 bases agree with TRBD2. The clonotype was recovered from a person between 55 and 70 years old in good health. The material sequenced was naive CD4+ T cells from blood. Subset here: CD45RO-negative CD62L-positive naive CD4 T cells. The CDR3 DNA reads as TGTGCCAGTAGTATGACGGCACTAGCGGGAGACAGCTACGAGCAGTACTTC. It encodes CASSMTALAGDSYEQYF.